This TCR beta chain was identified during a study of Graves' ophthalmopathy and Graves' hyperthyroidism. Details on this clonotype: Its target is not known.

Notes on the study in general: Blood also harbored most expanded thyroid clonotypes above 0.001 frequency. Ophthalmopathy and stable hyperthyroidism were discriminated by a 13-signature model, with 85% to 90% sensitivity and 81.08% specificity.

Amplified TCR beta CDR3 regions were obtained using RNA transcripts as template. An initial RT-PCR round employing HTBI primers preceded a second-round multiplex PCR. TCRdb processed the multiplex PCR reads anew with MiXCR; each CDR3 protein has one entry. In the table there are more than 300,000 distinct CDR3 sequences, 15% of which are singletons. Germline loops: CDR1 SGHTA, CDR2 FQGTGA. Trimming stripped 2 bases from V and 1 base from J, with 15 bases between. This CDR3 comprises 17 residues. Sequencing used peripheral blood. This chain uses TRBV7-3 with TRBJ1-5; D not resolved. The origin of this receptor is a woman aged 18-29 years with stable Graves' hyperthyroidism. DNA of the CDR3: TGTGCCAGCAGCTTAGGATCGGGTTACACGAGCAATCAGCCCCAGCATTTT. Translation: CASSLGSGYTSNQPQHF.